This TCR beta chain was identified in a study of cytomegalovirus exposure and HLA in healthy donors. With 60 Vbeta and 13 Jbeta primers, the PCR was carried out. The data were produced by immunoSEQ multiplex PCR, yet TCRdb's version contains in-frame clones alone and is incomplete. This sample's table has over 25,000 clones. As to this clone: Antigen specificity is unknown.

The germline V gene has CDR1 SGHAT and CDR2 FQNNGV. CDR3 length: 14 residues. V gave up 4 bases and J gave up 2 bases, with 8 bases separating them. Study observations and caveats: It was reportedly the case that the classifier diagnosed cytomegalovirus status with high specificity and sensitivity. Generally TCR sequences proved uncommon, though certain public TCRs appeared in numerous donors.

The sample comprised PBMCs. The clonotype was recovered from a man aged 30 to 45 in good health and CMV-seronegative. The gene calls are TRBV11-2 and TRBJ2-2, with no clear D. DNA for the CDR3: TGTGCCAGCAGCTGGGCTTACAACACCGGGGAGCTGTTTTTT. Protein: CASSWAYNTGELFF.